This is a list of T cell receptor beta chains from one sample in a study of T cell changes during pregnancy in multiple sclerosis. Profiling relied on immunoSEQ multiplex PCR, and the TCRdb table lists in-frame clones only, not all of them. Here the sample spans about 60,000 clones, roughly nine tenths being singletons. The material sequenced was peripheral blood, taken before pregnancy. These receptors originate from a female donor with multiple sclerosis, enrolled in a pregnancy study. The CDR3 runs from the conserved cysteine through the conserved F or W. A row's size may be missing; if present it is once, few, many or a size class.

v_call clone_size cdr3_aa
TRBV18 - CASSPGQHGYTF
TRBV10-3 - CAISGFTGEQYF
TRBV9 - CASSGPKMGQGGPGELFF
TRBV11-1 - CASSQDRVGGYTF
TRBV29-1 - CSVDTGTNEKLFF
TRBV6-1 - CASSLWRGGNTEAFF
TRBV7-2 - CASSWPDTQLYF
TRBV7-2 - CASTWGWRAGGEQYF
TRBV5-4 - CASSFGHTYEQYF
TRBV10-3 once CAISEISSRDRGLNTEAFF
TRBV27 - CASSLGGHEQYF
TRBV19 - CASSHDRGINSNQPQHF
TRBV6-6 - CASSYQGRESYEQYF
TRBV7-9 - CASSLRRQGGTYEQYF
TRBV7-2 - CASSLVQGHYEQYF
TRBV4-1 - CASSQGGFNQPQHF
TRBV7-8 - CASSLVGRNNYGYTF
TRBV18 - CASSGGAANTGELFF
TRBV6-6 - CASRALFAVGSLPLHF
TRBV19 - CASSMRGTGWENTEAFF
TRBV7-2 - CASSLSLAVDVNTQYF
TRBV30 - CAWSVARVRGNTEAFF
TRBV7-9 - CASSLTGFSGDEQFF
TRBV20-1 - CSARGDIQYF
TRBV15 - CATSREGGWGYTF
TRBV13 few CASSYGTNNMNTEAFF
TRBV11-1 - CASSLRTTGTDAFF
TRBV9 - CASSAGGTQYF
TRBV27 - CASSSGQRGFYEQYF
TRBV11-2 - CASSTEGAYGYTF